These 29 T cell receptor beta chains were sequenced from one sample in a study of vaccination and CD4 T cells after COVID-19. Documented treatment: roughly 10-day PBMC culture with coronavirus spike peptide pools or control peptides (ViraFEST assay). No antigen has been assigned to these receptors. Scientists ran DNA taken from cultured CD4+ T cells through the Oncomine TCR Beta short-read assay for sequencing. TCRdb reprocessed the PCR reads with MiXCR, giving one entry per CDR3 protein. The table shows fewer than 20,000 distinct CDR3 sequences, with about 56% occurring only once. The material was CD4+ T cells from blood, cultured in vitro, obtained before SARS-CoV-2 vaccination. Source of these receptors: a human donor who had recovered from COVID-19.

This chain uses TRBV28 with TRBJ1-5; 7 bases map to TRBD1. This CDR3 is 15 amino acids long. V dropped 10 bases and J dropped 0; count of bases not matched to a gene: 9. Germline values: CDR1 MDHEN, CDR2 SYDVKM. In DNA, the CDR3 is TGTGCCACCCGAGACAGGGACAATAGCAATCAGCCCCAGCATTTT. Its translation is CATRDRDNSNQPQHF.

The gene calls are TRBV20-1 and TRBJ2-2, with no clear D. Germline V gene data show CDR1 as DFQATT and CDR2 as SNEGSKA (reference sequence). Trimming left V 0 bases short and J 3 bases short, with 14 bases between. This CDR3 region has 16 residues. The CDR3 protein is CSARDPGTLHTGELFF. In DNA form, the CDR3 reads TGCAGTGCTAGAGATCCTGGAACTCTTCACACCGGGGAGCTGTTTTTT.

The V and J genes are TRBV4-1 and TRBJ2-7, with D possibly TRBD1 on 6 matching bases. The CDR3 is made up of 15 amino acids. CDR1 and CDR2 (germline): MGHRA, YSYEKL. V dropped 1 base and J dropped 3 bases, with 13 bases sitting between them. The CDR3 is CASSQAHFRGYEQYF. In DNA form, the CDR3 reads TGCGCCAGCAGCCAAGCCCATTTCAGGGGCTACGAGCAGTACTTC.

This clonotype was counted a few times. V is TRBV28 and J is TRBJ2-5; 7 bases map to TRBD1. J lost 4 bases, V lost 5 bases, and 4 bases had no gene match. Germline assignment: CDR1 MDHEN and CDR2 SYDVKM. The CDR3 loop spans 13 amino acids. The CDR3 region has the DNA TGTGCCAGCAGTCGACAGGGCCCAGAGACCCAGTACTTC. It codes for CASSRQGPETQYF. Looking up the rest from reference TRBV28 and TRBJ2-5 gives the full variable domain: DVKVTQSSRYLVKRTGEKVFLECVQDMDHENMFWYRQDPGLGLRLIYFSYDVKMKEKGDIPEGYSVSREKKERFSLILESASTNQTSMYLCASSRQGPETQYFGPGTRLLVL.

The chain couples TRBV29-1 to TRBJ1-5; a weak D match, TRBD1 (5 bases). V was cut by 3 bases and J by 0 bases, with 9 bases left in between. The CDR3 totals 14 residues. CDR1 and CDR2 (germline): SQVTM, ANQGSEA. The CDR3: CSVERDSSNQPQHF. In DNA, the CDR3 is TGCAGCGTTGAGCGCGACAGTAGCAATCAGCCCCAGCATTTT.

The chain is built from TRBV20-1 and TRBJ1-3; tentatively, D is TRBD1 (5 bases). From germline, CDR1 is DFQATT and CDR2 SNEGSKA (reference sequence). Trimming pared 6 bases from V and 4 bases from J, leaving 7 bases between. CDR3 length: 11 residues. The CDR3 DNA reads as TGCAGTGCCCAGGGCGGAAACACCATATATTTT. Its protein product is CSAQGGNTIYF.

The rearrangement links TRBV14 to TRBJ2-1; D is possibly TRBD2 (6 bases). Germline values: CDR1 SGHDN, CDR2 FVKESK. V was pared by 4 bases and J by 3 bases, with 13 bases between. This CDR3 contains 15 residues. The CDR3 loop is CASSLGGANYNEQFF. DNA for the CDR3: TGTGCCAGCAGCCTCGGGGGAGCCAACTACAATGAGCAGTTCTTC.

V usage is TRBV2 and J usage is TRBJ1-1, with D possibly TRBD1 on 5 matching bases. The CDR3 is 17 residues long. Germline values: CDR1 SNHLY, CDR2 FYNNEI. Trimming removed 4 bases at V and 1 base at J, with 19 bases between. CDR3 region: CASSVRGRGVTNTEAFF. CDR3 bases: TGTGCCAGCAGTGTTCGTGGTCGAGGGGTCACGAACACTGAAGCTTTCTTT.

The V and J genes are TRBV27 and TRBJ2-3; D remains ambiguous. The CDR3 runs 13 residues. The V end lost 7 bases, the J end lost 2 bases, and 10 bases lay between the germline ends. CDR1 and CDR2 from the germline V gene are MNHEY and SMNVEV (reference sequence). CDR3 residues: CASIGISTDTQYF. The CDR3, as DNA: TGTGCCAGCATAGGGATTTCCACAGATACGCAGTATTTT.

The genes are TRBV4-1 and TRBJ2-3, with 9 bases fitting TRBD2. Per the germline V gene, CDR1 is MGHRA and CDR2 is YSYEKL. With 0 bases clipped from V and 3 bases from J, the junction kept 16 bases outside the gene matches. The CDR3 length is 20 residues. CDR3 sequence: CASSQEKWRAGGRATDTQYF. For the CDR3, the DNA is TGCGCCAGCAGCCAAGAGAAGTGGAGGGCGGGCGGGAGGGCGACAGATACGCAGTATTTT.

The chain has TRBV7-8 and TRBJ2-7, with 7 positions matching TRBD2. The CDR3 is 16 amino acids. Germline V CDR1 and CDR2: SGHVS, FQNEAQ. V dropped 5 bases and J dropped 3; count of bases not matched to a gene: 13. The CDR3 reads CASSPKRGPYHYEQYF. For the CDR3, the DNA is TGTGCCAGCAGCCCTAAGCGGGGACCATACCACTACGAGCAGTACTTC.

The rearrangement uses TRBV7-9 and TRBJ2-7, with D unclear. Germline V gives CDR1 SEHNR, CDR2 FQNEAQ (reference sequence). Trimming removed 5 bases from V and 3 bases from J, with 14 bases in between. The CDR3 extends over 14 amino acids. The CDR3 reads CASSPSSKSYEQYF. CDR3 nucleotide sequence: TGTGCCAGCAGCCCTTCCTCGAAGAGCTACGAGCAGTACTTC.

The sample holds one count of this clonotype. CDR3 region: CATSRDLAGGHYNEQFF. The CDR3 DNA reads TGTGCCACCAGCAGAGATCTGGCGGGAGGACATTACAATGAGCAGTTCTTC. The chain combines TRBV15 with TRBJ2-1, with TRBD2 matching 8 bases. Germline values: CDR1 LNHNV, CDR2 YYDKDF (reference sequence). The CDR3 contains 17 residues. J gave up 4 bases and V 0 bases, and 8 bases lay outside the gene matches.

The chain couples TRBV6-1 to TRBJ2-7; D is unclear. V was cut by 5 bases and J by 4 bases, with 18 bases left in between. CDR3 length: 15 amino acids. Germline CDR1 MNHNS, CDR2 SASEGT. The CDR3 here is CASSYSASQIYEQYF. In DNA form, the CDR3 reads TGTGCCAGCAGTTACAGCGCTTCACAGATTTACGAGCAGTACTTC.

The chain has TRBV6-4 and TRBJ1-1; tentatively, D is TRBD1 (6 bases). V gave up 4 bases and J gave up 9 bases, with 15 bases separating them. This CDR3 has 13 amino acids. Germline V CDR1 and CDR2: MRHNA, SNTAGT. The CDR3 spells CASSVETGNKAFF. In DNA, the CDR3 is TGTGCCAGCAGTGTTGAGACAGGCAATAAAGCTTTCTTT.

The CDR3 coding sequence is TGCGCCAGCAGCCCCATCGGGGTCGGGACCGGGGAGCTGTTTTTT. Translated, it gives CASSPIGVGTGELFF. The chain links TRBV4-1 to TRBJ2-2; possible D gene TRBD2, 5 bases. V was shortened by 4 bases and J by 5 bases, with 14 bases between the two germline ends. Germline V lookup: CDR1 MGHRA, CDR2 YSYEKL. CDR3 size: 15 residues.

This clonotype has a handful of counts. The chain couples TRBV6-2 or TRBV6-3 to TRBJ1-2; weak D call: TRBD1 (5 bases). Trimming took off 2 bases at V and 1 base at J, with 5 bases between the two ends. Germline V lookup: CDR1 MNHEY, CDR2 SVGEGT. There are 13 residues in the CDR3. CDR3 in DNA: TGTGCCAGCAGTTACGACAGTAACTATGGCTACACCTTC. As protein: CASSYDSNYGYTF.

This clonotype has just a few counts. The chain employs TRBV27 and TRBJ2-3, with D maybe TRBD1 (6 bases). V was trimmed by 6 bases and J by 2 bases, leaving 21 bases between them. The CDR3 length is 17 residues. Germline CDR1 and CDR2: MNHEY and SMNVEV (reference sequence). The CDR3 nucleotides are TGTGCCAGCAGACCAACCAAAAACAACAGGGACACAGATACGCAGTATTTT. Protein: CASRPTKNNRDTDTQYF.

This chain connects TRBV11-3 to TRBJ2-3; D is ambiguous. Germline V lookup: CDR1 SGHNT, CDR2 YENEEA. V lost 1 base to trimming and J lost 1 base, with 6 bases between them. The CDR3 loop spans 14 amino acids. CDR3 in amino acids: CASSLAGGTDTQYF. The CDR3 nucleotides read TGTGCCAGCAGCTTAGCGGGTGGCACAGATACGCAGTATTTT. Looking up the rest from reference TRBV11-3 and TRBJ2-3 gives the full variable domain: EAGVVQSPRYKIIEKKQPVAFWCNPISGHNTLYWYLQNLGQGPELLIRYENEEAVDDSQLPKDRFSAERLKGVDSTLKIQPAELGDSAVYLCASSLAGGTDTQYFGPGTRLTVL.

The gene calls are TRBV6-5 and TRBJ1-2; D might be TRBD1 (5 bases). Between the trimmed V and J ends, which lost 1 base and 5 bases, there was a span of 8 bases. The CDR3 covers 13 residues. The germline V gene has CDR1 MNHEY and CDR2 SVGAGI. The CDR3 DNA is TGTGCCAGCAGTTACTTGACAGATTATGGCTACACCTTC. It specifies CASSYLTDYGYTF.

The chain couples TRBV7-2 to TRBJ1-2, with 9 bases matching TRBD1. CDR3 length: 14 amino acids. After removal of 2 bases from V and 6 bases from J, the junction contained 4 bases not matched to a gene. CDR1 is SGHTA, CDR2 FQGNSA, per germline. The DNA of the CDR3 is TGTGCCAGCAGCTTACACAGGGGGCAAAATGGCTACACCTTC. It is translated as CASSLHRGQNGYTF.

This sequence joins TRBV7-2 and TRBJ1-4, with TRBD1 as a possible D gene (6 bases). This CDR3 has 12 residues. Looked up from germline, CDR1 is SGHTA and CDR2 is FQGNSA. V lost 5 bases, J lost 10 bases, and 11 bases lay in between. The CDR3 protein is CASSRGQGKLFF. The CDR3 nucleotides are TGTGCCAGCAGCCGGGGGCAGGGAAAACTGTTTTTT.

This sequence joins TRBV7-6 and TRBJ2-5; D might be TRBD2 (5 bases). Germline V gene lookup returns CDR1 SGHVS and CDR2 FNYEAQ. V was cut by 2 bases and J by 5 bases, with 12 bases left in between. This CDR3 region has 14 residues. CDR3 protein: CASSLRLAGETQYF. The CDR3 bases are TGTGCCAGCAGCTTACGTCTAGCCGGGGAGACCCAGTACTTC.

This clonotype was detected only once. The chain combines TRBV10-3 with TRBJ2-2; D is possibly TRBD2 (6 bases). V shed 2 bases and J shed 1 base, with 14 bases lying between them. The CDR3 length is 17 residues. Germline V gene sequence: CDR1 ENHRY, CDR2 SYGVKD. This chain's CDR3 is CAISEPEGRQNTGELFF. The CDR3, as DNA: TGTGCCATCAGTGAGCCGGAGGGACGCCAGAACACCGGGGAGCTGTTTTTT.

The V and J genes are TRBV19 and TRBJ1-4; no clear D. V was shortened by 3 bases and J by 11 bases, with 16 bases between the two germline ends. This CDR3 comprises 14 residues. Germline V CDR1 and CDR2: LNHDA, SQIVND (reference sequence). CDR3 DNA: TGTGCCAGTAGTATTAGGGCAGCGGGCGGCAAACTGTTTTTT. Amino acids: CASSIRAAGGKLFF.

The chain joins TRBV5-8 to TRBJ1-2, with 8 bases that match TRBD1. The CDR3 extends over 14 amino acids. The germline gives CDR1 SGHTS, CDR2 YDEGEE. With V trimmed by 0 bases and J by 8 bases, 6 bases remained unmatched. In nucleotides, the CDR3 is TGTGCCAGCAGCTTGGTGCAGGGGGCGAGGGGCTACACCTTC. It yields the protein CASSLVQGARGYTF.

CDR3 in DNA: TGCAGCGTTGGGGACGCTGGAAACACCATATATTTT. As protein: CSVGDAGNTIYF. The chain is built from TRBV29-1 and TRBJ1-3; D might be TRBD1 (5 bases). Germline V gene sequence: CDR1 SQVTM, CDR2 ANQGSEA. The CDR3 contains 12 residues. V lost 4 bases, J lost 2 bases, and 6 bases lay in between.

The chain has TRBV7-9 and TRBJ2-5; 7 nucleotides match TRBD1. Germline V gives CDR1 SEHNR, CDR2 FQNEAQ (reference sequence). V dropped 3 bases and J dropped 3; count of bases not matched to a gene: 4. CDR3 length: 14 residues. For the CDR3, the DNA is TGTGCCAGCAGCTTGGGACAGTTGAAAGAGACCCAGTACTTC. This gives the protein CASSLGQLKETQYF.

The V call is TRBV6-1, the J call TRBJ1-2; D is perhaps TRBD1 (6 bases). The CDR3 runs 14 residues. Germline CDR1 reads MNHNS; CDR2 reads SASEGT. CDR3: CVTWGGGRAYGYTF. The CDR3 nucleotides are TGTGTCACCTGGGGCGGGGGGCGCGCCTATGGCTACACCTTC.